This is a list of T cell receptor beta chains from one sample in a study of cytomegalovirus exposure and HLA in healthy donors. The data were produced by immunoSEQ multiplex PCR, yet TCRdb's version contains in-frame clones alone and is incomplete. The sample holds about 140,000 clones; roughly three quarters are singletons and the top ten take 1.5% to 2%. Specimen: PBMCs. The receptors here all came from a woman aged 25 to 45 in good health and CMV-seronegative. The CDR3 runs from the conserved cysteine through the conserved F or W. The D gene is left open where the match is weak. Size is omitted from some rows. Given values are once, few, many or a class for expanded clones.

d_gene: NA
j_gene: TRBJ1-4
v_gene: TRBV7-9
abundance: NA
CDR3aa: CASSLQGFGEKLFF
CDR3nt: TGTGCCAGCAGCTTACAGGGTTTTGGTGAAAAACTGTTTTTT

d_gene: TRBD1
j_gene: TRBJ1-6
v_gene: TRBV6-1
abundance: NA
CDR3aa: CASSETGRSPLHF
CDR3nt: TGTGCCAGCAGTGAGACAGGGAGGTCACCCCTCCACTTT

d_gene: TRBD2
j_gene: TRBJ2-3
v_gene: TRBV5-8
abundance: NA
CDR3aa: CASSLDKSSGRTDTQYF
CDR3nt: TGTGCCAGCAGCTTGGACAAATCTAGCGGACGCACAGATACGCAGTATTTT

d_gene: NA
j_gene: TRBJ2-4
v_gene: TRBV7-9
abundance: NA
CDR3aa: CASTSGYKNIQYF
CDR3nt: TGTGCCAGCACCTCCGGGTACAAAAACATTCAGTACTTC

d_gene: NA
j_gene: TRBJ1-1
v_gene: TRBV29-1
abundance: NA
CDR3aa: CSGQVVNTEAFF
CDR3nt: TGCAGCGGTCAGGTAGTGAACACTGAAGCTTTCTTT

d_gene: TRBD1
j_gene: TRBJ1-2
v_gene: TRBV7-3
abundance: NA
CDR3aa: CASSLSGTGNSYTF
CDR3nt: TGTGCCAGCAGCTTAAGCGGGACAGGGAATAGCTACACCTTC

d_gene: NA
j_gene: TRBJ1-4
v_gene: TRBV7-9
abundance: NA
CDR3aa: CSSSLATGPGEKLFF
CDR3nt: TGTTCCAGCAGCTTAGCTACAGGGCCGGGTGAAAAACTGTTTTTT

d_gene: NA
j_gene: TRBJ1-4
v_gene: TRBV27
abundance: few
CDR3aa: CASSSYTTGSEEKLFF
CDR3nt: TGTGCCAGCAGTTCCTACACTACAGGGTCGGAAGAAAAACTGTTTTTT

d_gene: TRBD2
j_gene: TRBJ2-3
v_gene: TRBV19
abundance: NA
CDR3aa: CASSARTSGRSDTQYF
CDR3nt: TGTGCCAGTAGTGCCCGGACTAGCGGGAGATCGGATACGCAGTATTTT

d_gene: TRBD1
j_gene: TRBJ2-1
v_gene: TRBV6-1
abundance: once
CDR3aa: CASRDRRYNEQFF
CDR3nt: TGTGCCAGCCGGGACAGGCGATACAATGAGCAGTTCTTC

d_gene: NA
j_gene: TRBJ2-3
v_gene: TRBV4-2
abundance: NA
CDR3aa: CASSQLAGGGNTDTQYF
CDR3nt: TGTGCCAGCAGCCAACTGGCTGGCGGCGGGAACACAGATACGCAGTATTTT

d_gene: TRBD1
j_gene: TRBJ2-5
v_gene: TRBV29-1
abundance: NA
CDR3aa: CSVRTGMGETQYF
CDR3nt: TGCAGCGTCCGGACAGGGATGGGAGAGACCCAGTACTTC

d_gene: TRBD1
j_gene: TRBJ1-5
v_gene: TRBV18
abundance: few
CDR3aa: CASSLTGGQPQHF
CDR3nt: TGTGCCAGCTCACTGACAGGGGGTCAGCCCCAGCATTTT

d_gene: TRBD1
j_gene: TRBJ2-6
v_gene: TRBV19
abundance: NA
CDR3aa: CASSSQGAGANVLTF
CDR3nt: TGTGCCAGTAGTTCCCAGGGGGCCGGGGCCAACGTCCTGACTTTC

d_gene: TRBD1
j_gene: TRBJ2-1
v_gene: TRBV11-1
abundance: NA
CDR3aa: CASSLRRDRDHNEQFF
CDR3nt: TGTGCCAGCAGCTTACGCCGTGACAGGGACCACAATGAGCAGTTCTTC

d_gene: NA
j_gene: TRBJ1-1
v_gene: TRBV6-5
abundance: NA
CDR3aa: CASSYFREGTEAFF
CDR3nt: TGTGCCAGCAGTTACTTCAGGGAAGGAACTGAAGCTTTCTTT

d_gene: NA
j_gene: TRBJ1-6
v_gene: TRBV5-1
abundance: few
CDR3aa: CASSEDNSGNSPLHF
CDR3nt: TGCGCCAGCAGCGAAGATAATTCAGGAAATTCACCCCTCCACTTT

d_gene: TRBD2
j_gene: TRBJ2-3
v_gene: TRBV5-1
abundance: NA
CDR3aa: CASRSGASTDTQYF
CDR3nt: TGCGCCAGCAGGAGCGGGGCTAGCACAGATACGCAGTATTTT

d_gene: NA
j_gene: TRBJ2-2
v_gene: TRBV11-1
abundance: NA
CDR3aa: CASSFRVTGELFF
CDR3nt: TGTGCCAGCAGCTTCCGGGTAACCGGGGAGCTGTTTTTT

d_gene: TRBD2
j_gene: TRBJ2-1
v_gene: TRBV13
abundance: NA
CDR3aa: CASSLALAGTEQFF
CDR3nt: TGTGCCAGCAGCTTGGCCCTAGCGGGGACCGAGCAGTTCTTC

d_gene: NA
j_gene: TRBJ2-3
v_gene: TRBV29-1
abundance: NA
CDR3aa: CSVERQGGTDTQYF
CDR3nt: TGCAGCGTTGAACGGCAGGGAGGTACAGATACGCAGTATTTT

d_gene: TRBD2
j_gene: TRBJ2-3
v_gene: TRBV4-2
abundance: few
CDR3aa: CASSQWLADTDTQYF
CDR3nt: TGTGCCAGCAGCCAATGGCTAGCGGACACAGATACGCAGTATTTT

d_gene: NA
j_gene: TRBJ2-5
v_gene: TRBV5-1
abundance: NA
CDR3aa: CASSLGPGRETQYF
CDR3nt: TGCGCCAGCAGCTTGGGGCCAGGGCGAGAGACCCAGTACTTC

d_gene: NA
j_gene: TRBJ2-3
v_gene: TRBV19
abundance: NA
CDR3aa: CASSIAARGLSTDTQYF
CDR3nt: TGTGCCAGTAGTATAGCAGCACGGGGGTTGAGCACAGATACGCAGTATTTT

d_gene: NA
j_gene: TRBJ1-2
v_gene: TRBV5-1
abundance: once
CDR3aa: CASSPGLYGYTF
CDR3nt: TGCGCCAGCAGCCCCGGACTTTATGGCTACACCTTC

d_gene: NA
j_gene: TRBJ1-3
v_gene: TRBV4-1
abundance: NA
CDR3aa: CASSQEGARGNTIYF
CDR3nt: TGCGCCAGCAGCCAAGAGGGGGCGCGTGGAAACACCATATATTTT

d_gene: TRBD2
j_gene: TRBJ2-7
v_gene: TRBV19
abundance: NA
CDR3aa: CASSREGRYEQYF
CDR3nt: TGTGCCAGTAGTCGGGAGGGCCGTTACGAGCAGTACTTC

d_gene: NA
j_gene: TRBJ1-2
v_gene: TRBV7-2
abundance: NA
CDR3aa: CASSFAWGHRSANYGYTF
CDR3nt: TGTGCCAGCAGCTTCGCCTGGGGCCACAGGTCCGCCAACTATGGCTACACCTTC

d_gene: NA
j_gene: TRBJ1-5
v_gene: TRBV28
abundance: NA
CDR3aa: CASRSQSTGNQPQHF
CDR3nt: TGTGCCAGCAGATCTCAATCGACAGGCAATCAGCCCCAGCATTTT

d_gene: NA
j_gene: TRBJ2-7
v_gene: TRBV5-6
abundance: few
CDR3aa: CASSLVQGSYEQYF
CDR3nt: TGTGCCAGCAGCTTGGTACAGGGCAGCTACGAGCAGTACTTC

d_gene: TRBD2
j_gene: TRBJ2-2
v_gene: TRBV7-7
abundance: NA
CDR3aa: CASSLGLAGDTGELFF
CDR3nt: TGTGCTAGCAGCTTAGGACTAGCGGGAGACACCGGGGAGCTGTTTTTT

d_gene: TRBD1
j_gene: TRBJ1-1
v_gene: TRBV27
abundance: NA
CDR3aa: CASSLESAGGRTEAFF
CDR3nt: TGTGCCAGCAGTTTGGAGTCGGCAGGGGGAAGAACTGAAGCTTTCTTT

d_gene: NA
j_gene: TRBJ2-7
v_gene: TRBV2
abundance: few
CDR3aa: CASSGGDPYEQYF
CDR3nt: TGTGCCAGCAGTGGGGGGGATCCCTACGAGCAGTACTTC

d_gene: TRBD2
j_gene: TRBJ2-1
v_gene: TRBV9
abundance: NA
CDR3aa: CASSALLAAEQFF
CDR3nt: TGTGCCAGCAGCGCCCTACTAGCGGCTGAGCAGTTCTTC

d_gene: NA
j_gene: TRBJ2-7
v_gene: TRBV27
abundance: NA
CDR3aa: CASSLIGGQSYEQYF
CDR3nt: TGTGCCAGCAGTTTAATAGGCGGCCAATCCTACGAGCAGTACTTC

d_gene: NA
j_gene: TRBJ1-6
v_gene: TRBV6-5
abundance: few
CDR3aa: CASSYSNRDSPLHF
CDR3nt: TGTGCCAGCAGTTACTCGAACAGGGATTCACCCCTCCACTTT

d_gene: TRBD2
j_gene: TRBJ2-1
v_gene: TRBV6-5
abundance: NA
CDR3aa: CASSYTAGGFGEQFF
CDR3nt: TGTGCCAGCAGTTACACAGCGGGGGGATTTGGTGAGCAGTTCTTC

d_gene: NA
j_gene: TRBJ1-4
v_gene: TRBV19
abundance: NA
CDR3aa: CASSTRWVGEKLFF
CDR3nt: TGTGCCAGTAGTACCCGGTGGGTCGGGGAAAAACTGTTTTTT

d_gene: NA
j_gene: TRBJ2-5
v_gene: TRBV6-1
abundance: NA
CDR3aa: CASSEKEEGAAQYF
CDR3nt: TGTGCCAGCAGTGAAAAGGAGGAGGGGGCGGCCCAGTACTTC

d_gene: NA
j_gene: TRBJ2-1
v_gene: TRBV11-3
abundance: NA
CDR3aa: CASSLVGGHEQFF
CDR3nt: TGTGCCAGCAGCTTAGTAGGGGGACATGAGCAGTTCTTC

d_gene: NA
j_gene: TRBJ2-5
v_gene: TRBV4-2
abundance: NA
CDR3aa: CASSQDQARGGETQYF
CDR3nt: TGTGCCAGCAGCCAAGATCAGGCCCGGGGTGGAGAGACCCAGTACTTC

d_gene: TRBD1
j_gene: TRBJ1-2
v_gene: TRBV9
abundance: NA
CDR3aa: CASSPGQGYYGYTF
CDR3nt: TGTGCCAGCAGCCCAGGACAGGGTTACTATGGCTACACCTTC

d_gene: TRBD2
j_gene: TRBJ2-5
v_gene: TRBV7-3
abundance: NA
CDR3aa: CASSPDGTRETQYF
CDR3nt: TGTGCCAGCAGCCCCGACGGGACTAGGGAGACCCAGTACTTC

d_gene: NA
j_gene: TRBJ1-5
v_gene: TRBV6-5
abundance: NA
CDR3aa: CASSYLAGDNQPQHF
CDR3nt: TGTGCCAGCAGTTACCTTGCAGGGGATAATCAGCCCCAGCATTTT

d_gene: NA
j_gene: TRBJ2-2
v_gene: TRBV19
abundance: NA
CDR3aa: CASSTNANTGELFF
CDR3nt: TGTGCCAGTAGTACTAACGCGAACACCGGGGAGCTGTTTTTT

d_gene: NA
j_gene: TRBJ1-2
v_gene: TRBV19
abundance: NA
CDR3aa: CASTNDLLGGYGYTF
CDR3nt: TGTGCCAGTACCAATGACCTCCTGGGAGGCTATGGCTACACCTTC

d_gene: NA
j_gene: TRBJ2-2
v_gene: TRBV5-6
abundance: NA
CDR3aa: CASSLRSNTGELFF
CDR3nt: TGTGCCAGCAGCTTGCGGTCGAACACCGGGGAGCTGTTTTTT

d_gene: TRBD1
j_gene: TRBJ1-2
v_gene: TRBV4-1
abundance: once
CDR3aa: CASSPGGRGYNYGYTF
CDR3nt: TGCGCCAGCAGCCCAGGGGGGCGCGGGTATAACTATGGCTACACCTTC

d_gene: TRBD1
j_gene: TRBJ2-5
v_gene: TRBV7-8
abundance: NA
CDR3aa: CASSLWDRGETQYF
CDR3nt: TGTGCCAGCAGCTTATGGGACAGGGGAGAGACCCAGTACTTC

d_gene: TRBD2
j_gene: TRBJ2-5
v_gene: TRBV5-6
abundance: once
CDR3aa: CASSLSFQGGWGETQYF
CDR3nt: TGTGCCAGCAGCTTGAGTTTTCAGGGAGGGTGGGGAGAGACCCAGTACTTC

d_gene: NA
j_gene: TRBJ2-7
v_gene: TRBV5-1
abundance: few
CDR3aa: CASSFQGPPYEQYF
CDR3nt: TGCGCCAGCAGCTTCCAGGGGCCCCCCTACGAGCAGTACTTC

d_gene: NA
j_gene: TRBJ2-2
v_gene: TRBV5-4
abundance: NA
CDR3aa: CASSLETPGELFF
CDR3nt: TGTGCCAGCAGCTTGGAGACTCCCGGGGAGCTGTTTTTT

d_gene: NA
j_gene: TRBJ2-5
v_gene: TRBV19
abundance: few
CDR3aa: CASGNLELATQYF
CDR3nt: TGTGCCAGTGGAAACCTCGAACTAGCGACCCAGTACTTC

d_gene: TRBD1
j_gene: TRBJ1-2
v_gene: TRBV18
abundance: NA
CDR3aa: CASSPPDRANYGYTF
CDR3nt: TGTGCCAGCTCACCACCGGACAGGGCTAACTATGGCTACACCTTC